This T cell receptor beta chain was sequenced for a study of blood T cell repertoires in COVID-19 (dated by TCRdb to 2020 to 2021). Study-wide context: The collaborator samples originated in the United States, Italy and Spain and spanned the acute and convalescent phases of COVID-19. Where HLA class I and class II types were available, the types were taken from metadata supplied by the sample provider, not from assay-based typing. A freely available public database, intended as a resource for researchers studying the immune response to SARS-CoV-2, is where the repertoires were released. Sample metadata almost always included a de-identified subject ID, COVID-19 status, age in years and sex. The dataset comprised deeply sampled blood TCRbeta repertoires from subjects exposed to, actively infected with, or recovered from COVID-19. The prospective study material was composed of cDNA or gDNA derived from T cells, B-cell-depleted T cells, or PBMCs. Samples were obtained from the ongoing ImmuneRACE study (first 160 participants) and from over 1,000 subjects provided by 6 global collaborators.

TCRbeta CDR3 regions were amplified from genomic DNA using the immunoSEQ Assay, a bias-controlled multiplex PCR. The authors' analysis ran thus. Within the assay, amplification of reference gene primers was used to estimate how many nucleated cells each sample contained. Sequence reads were collapsed and filtered to measure the absolute abundance of every unique TCRbeta CDR3 rearrangement. For each sample, productive Simpson clonality was calculated as the square root of Simpson's diversity index over productive rearrangements. Drawn from immuneACCESS, this table holds only the in-frame rearrangements with V and J called that TCRdb kept. Clones are partly lost; checked studies trace under half to an unresolved V gene and leave the rest unexplained. That table gives V, J and clone size, and the DNA gave D and trimming. Counted in this sample were some 200,000 clones; 80% to 90% of them appeared once. The ten biggest clones cover about 8.8% of the sample.

Concerning this clone: The target of this receptor is not known. Base qualities are not at hand, and no much larger clone is one base apart.

According to the germline V gene, CDR1 reads MNHEY and CDR2 reads SVGAGI. The CDR3 runs 15 residues from the cysteine to the phenylalanine. Only the CDR3 DNA stays, 45 bases, in frame from base 1. For this chain, trimming is 2 bases at the V end and 11 bases at the J end, and the number of junction bases without a gene match is 10. Results and caveats for the whole study, not just this receptor: The amount of clinical and demographic metadata varied by source and participant and was provided uncurated.

Participants in the prospective study were aged roughly 18 to 100 years, lived in some 24 United States geographic areas, and enrolled through a virtual design. Cohort assignment in the prospective study relied on participant-reported clinical history from a screening survey and a study questionnaire. ImmuneRACE Cohort 3 recovered participants were defined by two consecutive negative NP/OP PCR tests, healthcare professional clearance, or symptom resolution. In the prospective study, whole blood, serum and a nasopharyngeal or oropharyngeal swab were collected from each participant by mobile phlebotomists. Additional blood draws and questionnaires over an approximately two-month period could optionally be provided by prospective study participants. Before DNA extraction, prospective study blood samples were shipped either frozen or at room temperature.

The source is a woman aged 18-29 years who had recovered from COVID-19. The sequenced sample consisted of PBMCs or T cells enriched from blood (not recorded which). The chain uses TRBV6-5 and TRBJ2-1; TRBD2 lines up with 9 middle nucleotides. The CDR3 region: CASSYQAGGAFQQFF. In nucleotide form, the sequence is TGTGCCAGCAGTTACCAGGCGGGGGGGGCCTTTCAGCAGTTCTTC.